Each of the 9 T cell receptor beta chains below was sequenced from the same sample in a study of CD8 T cells in ankylosing spondylitis. Via MiXCR, TCRdb re-called the 5' RACE reads, giving one row per CDR3 protein. The sample has hundreds of thousands of distinct CDR3 sequences, about 13% seen once. General observations from the study: Blood from ankylosing spondylitis patients appeared to carry a characteristic roughly 8-variant TCR beta motif.

Their antigens are not known. Sequences were obtained from blood, either unsorted or a sorted T cell fraction (not recorded which). These receptors were obtained from a male donor with ankylosing spondylitis.

This clonotype was counted many times. The chain uses TRBV24-1 and TRBJ1-3; D unclear. Germline V CDR1 and CDR2: KGHDR, SFDVKD. The CDR3 sequence is 14 residues long. Trimming took 2 bases from V and 4 from J, leaving 8 bases between them. The CDR3 here is CATSDSTDGNTIYF. CDR3 nucleotides: TGTGCCACCAGTGATTCGACTGACGGAAACACCATATATTTT.

This clonotype was picked up a small number of times. The CDR3 DNA sequence: TGCAGTGCTAGAGATTGGAAGCCTAGCGGGGCCCAAGAGACCCAGTACTTC. Its translation is CSARDWKPSGAQETQYF. The genes are TRBV20-1 and TRBJ2-5, with TRBD2 matching over 9 bases. The germline gives CDR1 DFQATT, CDR2 SNEGSKA (reference sequence). This CDR3 region has 17 residues. Trimming at V came to 0 bases and at J to 1 base, leaving 9 bases not matched to a gene.

This clonotype was found a few times. The rearrangement links TRBV20-1 to TRBJ2-3; TRBD2 agrees at 8 bases. Germline V gene sequence: CDR1 DFQATT, CDR2 SNEGSKA (reference sequence). The CDR3 length is 16 residues. With 4 bases clipped from V and 0 bases from J, the junction kept 9 bases outside the gene matches. The DNA of the CDR3 is TGCAGTGCTATGGCGGGAGGAATGATTAGCACAGATACGCAGTATTTT. It codes for CSAMAGGMISTDTQYF.

This clonotype was seen only a few times. Here the CDR3 DNA reads TGTGCCAGCAGCTCGATGACAGGGATAAATTCACCCCTCCACTTT. Its protein is CASSSMTGINSPLHF. V is TRBV7-6 and J is TRBJ1-6; 7 bases agree with TRBD1. The junction had 7 bases not matched to a gene; V was cut back by 4 bases and J by 7 bases. Germline loops: CDR1 SGHVS, CDR2 FNYEAQ. The CDR3 consists of 15 residues.

The sample holds many counts of this clonotype. This sequence joins TRBV24-1 and TRBJ2-2; D call uncertain. Germline loops: CDR1 KGHDR, CDR2 SFDVKD. The CDR3 runs 13 residues. The V end lost 0 bases, the J end lost 7 bases, and 5 bases lay between the germline ends. The CDR3 loop is CATSDLRHGELFF. The DNA for the CDR3 is TGTGCCACCAGTGATTTGCGCCACGGGGAGCTGTTTTTT.

This sequence joins TRBV7-2 and TRBJ1-1; D ambiguous. Germline CDR1 reads SGHTA; CDR2 reads FQGNSA. The CDR3 runs to 13 residues. Trimming took 6 bases from V and 5 from J, leaving 13 bases between them. In nucleotides, the CDR3 is TGTGCCAGCAGAGAGGGCTATATAACTGAAGCTTTCTTT. Translated: CASREGYITEAFF.

There are a few counts of this clonotype. V and J are TRBV20-1 and TRBJ2-1, with 9 bases lining up with TRBD2. Germline CDR1 and CDR2: DFQATT and SNEGSKA (reference sequence). Losses at the gene ends were 1 base for V and 12 bases for J; bases not matched to a gene: 7. This CDR3 has 13 amino acids. This CDR3 is CSARVISGSTQFF. The CDR3 DNA reads TGCAGTGCTAGAGTAATTAGCGGGAGCACGCAGTTCTTC.

The count of this clonotype is one. The V call is TRBV30, the J call TRBJ2-3; possible D gene TRBD1, 6 bases. Trimming stripped 6 bases from V and 8 bases from J, with 15 bases between. Germline V gene sequence: CDR1 GTSNPN, CDR2 SVGIG (reference sequence). The CDR3 loop spans 12 amino acids. The CDR3 nucleotides are TGTGCCTGTCAATCAGGGGCTAGTACGCAGTATTTT. Translating it yields CACQSGASTQYF.

This clonotype has a handful of counts. The rearrangement joins TRBV20-1 to TRBJ1-1; possibly TRBD1 for D (6 bases). This CDR3 contains 13 residues. The V and J ends lost 5 bases and 4 bases respectively, with 14 bases between them. Germline V CDR1 and CDR2: DFQATT, SNEGSKA (reference sequence). CDR3 nucleotides: TGCAGTGCTCCATCGGGACACCTCACTGAAGCTTTCTTT. Its protein product is CSAPSGHLTEAFF.